One sample yielded the 28 T cell receptor beta chains listed below, sequenced in a study of neurological immune-mediated disorders. MiXCR was run by TCRdb on the 5' RACE reads, yielding one entry per CDR3 protein. This sample has tens of thousands of distinct CDR3 sequences, with around 13% found just once. Input material: PBMCs. These receptors originate from an older woman with HTLV-1-associated myelopathy (HAM/TSP).

This clonotype was detected ten times or more. This chain joins TRBV4-2 and TRBJ2-2, with 8 positions matching TRBD2. With 0 bases clipped from V and 3 bases from J, the junction kept 3 bases outside the gene matches. Germline CDR1 and CDR2: LGHNA and YNFKEQ. The CDR3 is made up of 16 amino acids. In DNA, the CDR3 is TGTGCCAGCAGCCAAGATAGCGGGAAGTACACCGGGGAGCTGTTTTTT. It is translated as CASSQDSGKYTGELFF.

This clonotype has more than one count but fewer than ten. This chain joins TRBV11-2 and TRBJ2-5, with D perhaps TRBD2 (6 bases). The CDR3 is 15 amino acids. Looked up from germline, CDR1 is SGHAT and CDR2 is FQNNGV. Trimming took 3 bases from V and 0 from J, leaving 11 bases between them. Here the CDR3 DNA reads TGTGCCAGCAGCTTGGGAGGAACGGACCAAGAGACCCAGTACTTC. Translating gives CASSLGGTDQETQYF.

This clonotype was detected many times. The chain is built from TRBV20-1 and TRBJ2-4, with a tentative D call TRBD1 (5 bases). The CDR3 sequence is 12 residues long. The germline CDR1 and CDR2 sequences are DFQATT and SNEGSKA (reference sequence). V lost 3 bases and J lost 10, with 13 bases in between. This CDR3 is CSASLDTLIQYF. The CDR3 DNA follows: TGCAGTGCTAGTTTGGACACCCTAATTCAGTACTTC.

As to this clonotype: The DNA is omitted, as the CDR3 cannot be located on it reliably, and the CDR3 follows TCRdb's listing. The rearrangement links TRBV7-9 to TRBJ2-7; the DNA was not used to check the table's D call, TRBD2. The CDR3 region is 22 residues in length, termini included. Germline assignment: CDR1 SEHNR and CDR2 FQNEAQ (reference sequence). The CDR3 protein is CASSFYICSARDQGGGIYEQYF.

This clonotype was seen at least ten times. The chain couples TRBV18 to TRBJ1-2; D gene uncertain. The CDR3 extends over 12 amino acids. V was cut by 3 bases and J by 0 bases, with 2 bases left in between. CDR1 and CDR2 from the germline V gene are KGHSH and LQKENI. DNA for the CDR3: TGTGCCAGCTCACCGCCTAACTATGGCTACACCTTC. Amino acids: CASSPPNYGYTF.

A few counts support this clonotype. V is TRBV18 and J is TRBJ2-3; the D gene is possibly TRBD2 (5 bases). The ends were cut back, 0 bases at V and 1 base at J, with 11 bases in the middle. Germline CDR1 is KGHSH and CDR2 is LQKENI. This CDR3 has 16 amino acids. The CDR3 DNA reads as TGTGCCAGCTCACCACCCAGAGGGTCGGGCACAGATACGCAGTATTTT. Its protein product is CASSPPRGSGTDTQYF.

The J gene is TRBJ1-1, the V gene TRBV20-1, with D tentatively TRBD1 (5 bases). Germline-derived CDR1 and CDR2 are DFQATT and SNEGSKA (reference sequence). This CDR3 comprises 13 residues. V lost 6 bases, J lost 4 bases, and 15 bases lay in between. CDR3 in amino acids: CSARPEGTTEAFF. CDR3 in DNA: TGCAGTGCCAGGCCCGAGGGGACCACTGAAGCTTTCTTT.

This clonotype was detected ten times or more. The V call is TRBV6-5, the J call TRBJ2-1; TRBD1 matches 7 bases. The CDR3 sequence is 15 residues long. V trimming: 4 bases; J trimming: 4 bases; junction bases outside the gene matches: 7. CDR1 is MNHEY, CDR2 SVGAGI, per germline. The CDR3 loop reads CASSSGDSPYNEQFF. Written as DNA, the CDR3 is TGTGCCAGCAGTTCCGGGGACAGCCCTTACAATGAGCAGTTCTTC.

This clonotype was counted many times. The CDR3 DNA follows: TGCGCCAGCAGCTTGAGCGGGGGCGGGGAGCTGTTTTTT. Residues: CASSLSGGGELFF. The V and J genes are TRBV5-1 and TRBJ2-2, with TRBD2 identical over 8 bases. The ends lost 1 base at V and 7 bases at J; junction bases unmatched: 0. CDR1 and CDR2 from the germline V gene are SGHRS and YFSETQ. The CDR3 is made up of 13 amino acids.

This clonotype was counted many times. The chain is built from TRBV7-2 and TRBJ2-1; D not resolved. Per germline, CDR1 SGHTA and CDR2 FQGNSA. The CDR3 length is 15 residues. V lost 5 bases and J lost 1, with 12 bases in between. CDR3 nucleotide sequence: TGTGCCAGCAGCCCCGACTCTCCTTCCTACAATGAGCAGTTCTTC. Translation gives CASSPDSPSYNEQFF.

Points on this clonotype: One junction end does not reproduce the germline sequence, and a read error may be involved. The gene calls are TRBV5-1 and TRBJ2-3; D is unresolved. This CDR3 region has 13 residues. Per the germline V gene, CDR1 is SGHRS and CDR2 is YFSETQ. CDR3 sequence (DNA): TGCGTCAGCATTCCCCCACCATCCGATACGCAGTATTTT. Translating gives CVSIPPPSDTQYF.

This clonotype was found many times. The chain joins TRBV20-1 to TRBJ1-3, with a weak D call TRBD1 (5 bases). This CDR3 spans 15 amino acids. Germline assignment: CDR1 DFQATT and CDR2 SNEGSKA (reference sequence). V was shortened by 2 bases and J by 0 bases, with 11 bases between the two germline ends. The CDR3 region has the DNA TGCAGTGCTAGATCGGGACTTTTCTCTGGAAACACCATATATTTT. Its protein is CSARSGLFSGNTIYF.

This clonotype has a count of ten or more. The junction departs from germline at one end; a sequencing error may be responsible. The chain couples TRBV7-9 to TRBJ1-3; maybe TRBD1 (6 bases). This CDR3 region has 13 residues. The V gene's germline CDR1 is SEHNR and CDR2 FQNEAQ (reference sequence). The CDR3 nucleotides read TGTGCCAACAGCCCTAGGGGGGGAAACACCATATATTTT. The encoded protein is CANSPRGGNTIYF.

This clonotype was recorded a few times. The chain couples TRBV5-8 to TRBJ2-3; no clear D gene. CDR1 SGHTS and CDR2 YDEGEE come from the germline V gene. This CDR3 comprises 13 residues. Trimming shortened V by 0 bases and J by 3 bases, and 5 bases separated the two germline ends. The CDR3 sequence is CASSLEGTDTQYF. The CDR3 coding sequence is TGTGCCAGCAGCTTGGAGGGTACAGATACGCAGTATTTT.

Turning to this clonotype: This may arise from a read error, as a much more abundant clone is one base away. V is TRBV7-2 and J is TRBJ2-1; D is undetermined. V was clipped by 4 bases and J by 13 bases, with 14 bases between them. Germline values: CDR1 SGHTA, CDR2 FQGNSA. This CDR3 is built from 12 residues. The CDR3 DNA reads as TGTGCCAGCAGCTCCATAGGGCTTAGTCAGTTCTTC. Its protein product is CASSSIGLSQFF.

This clonotype appeared many times. Here the CDR3 reads CASSELSGSIYEQYF. CDR3 in DNA: TGTGCCAGCAGTGAACTTAGCGGCAGCATCTACGAGCAGTACTTC. The rearrangement uses TRBV2 and TRBJ2-7; weak D call: TRBD2 (6 bases). The CDR3 is 15 residues long. V was cut by 2 bases and J by 3 bases, with 14 bases left in between. From germline, CDR1 is SNHLY and CDR2 FYNNEI.

The table lists this clonotype with many counts. CDR3 region: CSARDTRGRETQYF. The CDR3 DNA is TGCAGTGCTAGAGATACCAGGGGAAGAGAGACCCAGTACTTC. This chain connects TRBV20-1 to TRBJ2-5; a possible D gene is TRBD1 (6 bases). CDR3 length: 14 residues. The germline V and J ends were trimmed by 0 bases and 4 bases, with 12 bases remaining between them. CDR1 is DFQATT and CDR2 is SNEGSKA in the germline V gene (reference sequence).

The chain has TRBV6-5 and TRBJ2-2; 8 bases align to TRBD1. The V segment lost 0 bases and the J segment 0 bases; nucleotides outside the gene matches: 9. Per the germline V gene, CDR1 is MNHEY and CDR2 is SVGAGI. This CDR3 is 19 amino acids long. CDR3 amino acids: CASSYSLQGDTANTGELFF. CDR3 in DNA: TGTGCCAGCAGTTACTCTTTACAGGGGGACACGGCGAACACCGGGGAGCTGTTTTTT.

In its sample, this clonotype is medium-sized. V and J are TRBV20-1 and TRBJ2-1, with a tentative D call TRBD2 (6 bases). V lost 0 bases and J 3 bases, leaving 12 bases between the germline ends. The germline CDR1 and CDR2 sequences are DFQATT and SNEGSKA (reference sequence). The CDR3 has 15 residues. The CDR3 is CSARDGTSGYNEQFF. CDR3 in DNA: TGCAGTGCTAGAGACGGGACTTCCGGCTACAATGAGCAGTTCTTC.

This clonotype has a count of ten or more. The gene calls are TRBV20-1 and TRBJ1-1, with a tentative D call TRBD1 (6 bases). The CDR3 has 13 residues. Germline V gene lookup returns CDR1 DFQATT and CDR2 SNEGSKA (reference sequence). Trimming left V 5 bases short and J 5 bases short, with 15 bases between. DNA for the CDR3: TGCAGTGCTTCTGACAGGACTCGGACTGAAGCTTTCTTT. Protein sequence: CSASDRTRTEAFF.

This chain uses TRBV20-1 with TRBJ1-6, with 9 bases lining up with TRBD1. V was pared by 6 bases and J by 4 bases, with 4 bases of the junction left unmatched. This CDR3 has 14 amino acids. Germline CDR1 reads DFQATT; CDR2 reads SNEGSKA (reference sequence). The CDR3: CSATDRGYNSPLHF. DNA of the CDR3: TGCAGTGCGACGGACAGGGGATATAATTCACCCCTCCACTTT.

This clonotype was detected many times. The CDR3 nucleotides are TGCAGTGCTAATCGATACAGGGGTCTTACTTACGAGCAGTACTTC. Translated, it gives CSANRYRGLTYEQYF. The J gene is TRBJ2-7, the V gene TRBV20-1; TRBD1 agrees at 7 bases. Per the germline V gene, CDR1 is DFQATT and CDR2 is SNEGSKA (reference sequence). V lost 4 bases, J lost 4 bases, and 13 bases stayed unmatched. CDR3 length equals 15 residues.

This clonotype was counted a few times. The chain couples TRBV19 to TRBJ1-4; TRBD1 aligns across 7 bases. Germline V gives CDR1 LNHDA, CDR2 SQIVND (reference sequence). This CDR3 has 16 amino acids. With V trimmed by 10 bases and J by 0 bases, 11 bases remained unmatched. The CDR3 region has the DNA TGTGCCACCGGGAGGGGGCGAGGCCCAACTAATGAAAAACTGTTTTTT. Translated: CATGRGRGPTNEKLFF. The variable domain in full, with the rest retrieved from reference TRBV19 and TRBJ1-4, is DGGITQSPKYLFRKEGQNVTLSCEQNLNHDAMYWYRQDPGQGLRLIYYSQIVNDFQKGDIAEGYSVSREKKESFPLTVTSAQKNPTAFYLCATGRGRGPTNEKLFFGSGTQLSVL.

The rearrangement joins TRBV29-1 to TRBJ1-3; D gene uncertain. Deletions cut 4 bases from V and 0 bases from J, with 10 bases between. This CDR3 region has 14 residues. CDR1 and CDR2 (germline): SQVTM, ANQGSEA. DNA for the CDR3: TGCAGCGTTGGATTGGGTACCTCTGGAAACACCATATATTTT. It translates to CSVGLGTSGNTIYF.

In its sample, this clonotype was seen many times. This rearrangement joins TRBV7-2 to TRBJ2-3, with TRBD2 matching 13 bases. J was trimmed by 0 bases and V by 5 bases; bases with no gene match: 8. The CDR3 consists of 18 residues. The V gene's germline CDR1 is SGHTA and CDR2 FQGNSA. The CDR3 spells CASSDSGLAGTSTDTQYF. CDR3 nucleotide sequence: TGTGCCAGCAGCGACTCGGGACTAGCGGGGACTAGCACAGATACGCAGTATTTT.

Sample share makes this clonotype medium-sized. The chain combines TRBV20-1 with TRBJ2-2; TRBD2 agrees at 10 bases. Germline CDR1 reads DFQATT; CDR2 reads SNEGSKA (reference sequence). J lost 5 bases, V lost 1 base, and 19 bases had no gene match. There are 20 residues in the CDR3. CDR3 protein: CSARVFGSSGGARGTGELFF. In DNA, the CDR3 is TGCAGTGCTAGAGTCTTCGGCTCCAGCGGGGGGGCCAGGGGGACCGGGGAGCTGTTTTTT.

This clonotype was detected many times. V is TRBV5-1 and J is TRBJ1-2; D might be TRBD1 (6 bases). The length of the CDR3 is 13 residues. V dropped 1 base and J dropped 6 bases, with 10 bases sitting between them. Germline CDR1 and CDR2: SGHRS and YFSETQ. The CDR3: CASSLLQGDGYTF. CDR3 coding DNA: TGCGCCAGCAGCTTGTTACAGGGCGATGGCTACACCTTC. Together with reference TRBV5-1 and TRBJ1-2, the CDR3 gives the full variable domain: KAGVTQTPRYLIKTRGQQVTLSCSPISGHRSVSWYQQTPGQGLQFLFEYFSETQRNKGNFPGRFSGRQFSNSRSEMNVSTLELGDSALYLCASSLLQGDGYTFGSGTRLTVV.

This clonotype was seen at least ten times. The chain has TRBV5-1 and TRBJ1-1; a possible D gene is TRBD1 (6 bases). The CDR3 length is 15 residues. CDR1 SGHRS and CDR2 YFSETQ come from the germline V gene. V was clipped by 2 bases and J by 1 base, with 12 bases between them. CDR3 protein: CASSFLGQSNTEAFF. For the CDR3, the DNA is TGCGCCAGCAGCTTCCTAGGACAGTCGAACACTGAAGCTTTCTTT.